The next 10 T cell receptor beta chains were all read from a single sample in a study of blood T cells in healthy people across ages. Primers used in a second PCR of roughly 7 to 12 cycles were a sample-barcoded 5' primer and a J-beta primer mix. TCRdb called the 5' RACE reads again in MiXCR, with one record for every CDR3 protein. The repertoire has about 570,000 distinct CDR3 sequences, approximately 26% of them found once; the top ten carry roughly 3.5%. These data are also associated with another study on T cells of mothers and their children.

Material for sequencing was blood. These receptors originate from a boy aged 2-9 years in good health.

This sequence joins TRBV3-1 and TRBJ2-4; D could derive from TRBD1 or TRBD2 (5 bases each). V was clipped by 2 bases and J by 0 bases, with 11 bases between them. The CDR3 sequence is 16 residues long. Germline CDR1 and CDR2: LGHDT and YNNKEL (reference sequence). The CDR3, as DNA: TGTGCCAGCAGCCAATCTCCCGGGGCAGCCAAAAACATTCAGTACTTC. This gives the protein CASSQSPGAAKNIQYF.

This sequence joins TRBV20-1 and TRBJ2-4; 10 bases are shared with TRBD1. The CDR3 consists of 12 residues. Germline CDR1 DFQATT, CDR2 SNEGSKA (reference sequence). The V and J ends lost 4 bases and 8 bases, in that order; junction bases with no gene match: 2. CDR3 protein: CSATDRGHIQYF. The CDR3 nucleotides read TGCAGTGCTACCGACAGGGGGCACATTCAGTACTTC.

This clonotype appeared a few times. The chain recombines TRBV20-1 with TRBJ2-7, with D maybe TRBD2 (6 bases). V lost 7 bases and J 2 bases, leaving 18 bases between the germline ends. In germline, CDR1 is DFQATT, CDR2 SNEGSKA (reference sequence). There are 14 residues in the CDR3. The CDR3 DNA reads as TGCAGTGGTAAAGCGGGCGGATGGGCCTACGAGCAGTACTTC. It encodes CSGKAGGWAYEQYF.

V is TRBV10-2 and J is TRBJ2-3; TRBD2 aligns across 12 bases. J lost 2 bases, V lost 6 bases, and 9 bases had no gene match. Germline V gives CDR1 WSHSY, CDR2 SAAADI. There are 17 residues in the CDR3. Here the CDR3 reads CASRYGTSGPYTDTQYF. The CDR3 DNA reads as TGCGCCAGCAGATACGGGACTAGCGGGCCGTACACAGATACGCAGTATTTT.

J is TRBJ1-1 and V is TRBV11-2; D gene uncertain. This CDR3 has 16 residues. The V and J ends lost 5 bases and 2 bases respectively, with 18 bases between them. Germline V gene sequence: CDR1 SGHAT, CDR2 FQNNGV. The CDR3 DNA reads TGTGCCAGCAGCCTACCGAGTTATGGGGTTAACACTGAAGCTTTCTTT. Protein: CASSLPSYGVNTEAFF.

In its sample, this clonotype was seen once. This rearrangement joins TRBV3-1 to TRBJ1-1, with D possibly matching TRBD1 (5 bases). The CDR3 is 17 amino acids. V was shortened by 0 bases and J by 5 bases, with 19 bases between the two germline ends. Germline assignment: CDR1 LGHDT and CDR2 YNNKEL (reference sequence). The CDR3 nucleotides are TGTGCCAGCAGCCAAGAGCAAGGGACGCAAGTAAGGACTGAAGCTTTCTTT. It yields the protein CASSQEQGTQVRTEAFF.

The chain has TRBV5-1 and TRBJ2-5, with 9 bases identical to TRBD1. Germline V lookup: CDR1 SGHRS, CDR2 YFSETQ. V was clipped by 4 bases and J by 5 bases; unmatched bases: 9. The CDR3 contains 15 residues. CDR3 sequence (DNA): TGCGCCAGCAGCGACCTGACAGGGGGTAGGGAGACCCAGTACTTC. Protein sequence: CASSDLTGGRETQYF.

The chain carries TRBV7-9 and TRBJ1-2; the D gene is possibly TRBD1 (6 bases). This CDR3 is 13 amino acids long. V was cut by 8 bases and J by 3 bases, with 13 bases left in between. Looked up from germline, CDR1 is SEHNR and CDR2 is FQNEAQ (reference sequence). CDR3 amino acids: CASPGWTDYGYTF. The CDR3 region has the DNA TGTGCCAGCCCTGGCTGGACAGACTATGGCTACACCTTC.

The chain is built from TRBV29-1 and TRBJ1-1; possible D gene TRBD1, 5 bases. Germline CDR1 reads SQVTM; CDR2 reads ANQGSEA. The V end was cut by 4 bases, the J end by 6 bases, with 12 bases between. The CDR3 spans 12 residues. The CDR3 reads CSVVGREPEAFF. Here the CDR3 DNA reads TGCAGCGTTGTCGGCAGGGAGCCTGAAGCTTTCTTT.

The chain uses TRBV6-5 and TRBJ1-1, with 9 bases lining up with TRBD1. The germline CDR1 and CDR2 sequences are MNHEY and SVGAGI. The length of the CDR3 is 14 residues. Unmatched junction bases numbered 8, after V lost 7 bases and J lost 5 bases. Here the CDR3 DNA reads TGTGCCAGCACCCCGGGACAGGGATGGACTGAAGCTTTCTTT. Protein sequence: CASTPGQGWTEAFF.